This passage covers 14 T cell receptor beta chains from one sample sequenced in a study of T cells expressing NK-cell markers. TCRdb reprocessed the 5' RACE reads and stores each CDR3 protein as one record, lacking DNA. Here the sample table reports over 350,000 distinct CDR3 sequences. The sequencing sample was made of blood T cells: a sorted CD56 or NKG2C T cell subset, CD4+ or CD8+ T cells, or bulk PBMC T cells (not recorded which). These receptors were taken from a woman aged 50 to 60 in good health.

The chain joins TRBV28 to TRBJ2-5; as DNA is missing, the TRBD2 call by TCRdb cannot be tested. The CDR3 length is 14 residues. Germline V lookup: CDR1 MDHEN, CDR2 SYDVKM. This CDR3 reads CASSPPGTQETQYF.

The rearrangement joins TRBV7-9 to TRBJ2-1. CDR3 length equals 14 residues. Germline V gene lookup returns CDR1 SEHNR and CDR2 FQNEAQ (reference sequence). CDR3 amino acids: CASSVTGSYNEQFF.

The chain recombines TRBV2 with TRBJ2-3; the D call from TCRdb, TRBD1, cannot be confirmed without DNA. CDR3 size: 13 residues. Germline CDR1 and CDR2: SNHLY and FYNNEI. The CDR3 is CASSHGQADTQYF.

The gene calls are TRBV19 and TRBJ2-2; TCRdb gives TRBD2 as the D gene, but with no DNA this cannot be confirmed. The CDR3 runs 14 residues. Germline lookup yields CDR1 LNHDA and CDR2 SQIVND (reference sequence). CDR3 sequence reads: CASLSGIVAGELFF.

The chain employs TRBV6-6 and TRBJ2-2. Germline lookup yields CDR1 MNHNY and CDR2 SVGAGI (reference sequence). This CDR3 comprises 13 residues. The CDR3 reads CASRRLNTGELFF.

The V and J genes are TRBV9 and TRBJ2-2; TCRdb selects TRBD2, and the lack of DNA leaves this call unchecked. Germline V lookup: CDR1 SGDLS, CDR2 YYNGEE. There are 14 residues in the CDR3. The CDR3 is CASSPRLAAGELFF. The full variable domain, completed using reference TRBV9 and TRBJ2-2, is DSGVTQTPKHLITATGQRVTLRCSPRSGDLSVYWYQQSLDQGLQFLIQYYNGEERAKGNILERFSAQQFPDLHSELNLSSLELGDSALYFCASSPRLAAGELFFGEGSRLTVL.

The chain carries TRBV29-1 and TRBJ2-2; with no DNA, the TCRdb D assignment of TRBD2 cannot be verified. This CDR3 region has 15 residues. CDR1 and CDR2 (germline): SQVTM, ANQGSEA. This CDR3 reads CSVGGVGWATGELFF.

This CDR3 reads CASSLGQGFYNEQFF. V gene TRBV27 combines with J gene TRBJ2-1; TCRdb outputs TRBD1, but without DNA this stays unchecked. Germline assignment: CDR1 MNHEY and CDR2 SMNVEV (reference sequence). CDR3 length: 15 amino acids.

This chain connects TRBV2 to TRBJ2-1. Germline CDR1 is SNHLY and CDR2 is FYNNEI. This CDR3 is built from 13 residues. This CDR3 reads CASTRTSSYEQFF.

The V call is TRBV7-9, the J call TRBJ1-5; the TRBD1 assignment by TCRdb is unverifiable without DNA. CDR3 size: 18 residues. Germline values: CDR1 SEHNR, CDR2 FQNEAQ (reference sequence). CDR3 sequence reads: CASSFPGQGHRGNQPQHF.

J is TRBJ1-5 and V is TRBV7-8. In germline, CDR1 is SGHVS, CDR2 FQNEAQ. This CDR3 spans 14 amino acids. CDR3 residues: CASSLGRGPRPQHF. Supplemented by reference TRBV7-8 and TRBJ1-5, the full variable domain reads GAGVSQSPRYKVAKRGQDVALRCDPISGHVSLFWYQQALGQGPEFLTYFQNEAQLDKSGLPSDRFFAERPEGSVSTLKIQRTQQEDSAVYLCASSLGRGPRPQHFGDGTRLSIL.

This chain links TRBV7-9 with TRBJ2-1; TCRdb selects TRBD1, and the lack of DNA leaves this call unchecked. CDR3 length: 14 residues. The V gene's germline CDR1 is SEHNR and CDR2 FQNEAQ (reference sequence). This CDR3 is CASSFGDRPLEQFF.

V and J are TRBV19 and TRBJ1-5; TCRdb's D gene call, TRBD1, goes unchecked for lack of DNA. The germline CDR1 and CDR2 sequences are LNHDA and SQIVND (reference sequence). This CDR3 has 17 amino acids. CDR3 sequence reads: CASSYTGTANSNQPQHF.

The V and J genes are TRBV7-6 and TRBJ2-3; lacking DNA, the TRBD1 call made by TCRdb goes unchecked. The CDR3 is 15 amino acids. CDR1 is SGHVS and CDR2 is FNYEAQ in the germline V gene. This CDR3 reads CASSLSTGSTDTQYF.